Listed below are T cell receptor beta chains from one sample, sequenced in a study of T cells in Graves' hyperthyroidism and ophthalmopathy. TCRdb called the multiplex PCR reads again in MiXCR, with one record for every CDR3 protein. The sample shows 350,000 to 450,000 distinct CDR3 sequences, about a sixth of them seen only once. The sequenced sample consisted of blood. The receptors stem from a woman aged 25 to 39 with Graves' hyperthyroidism that later progressed to Graves' ophthalmopathy. CDR3s include the opening cysteine and the closing phenylalanine or tryptophan. Each record gives: clone size, V gene, J gene, D gene, CDR3 DNA, CDR3 protein. D genes are given only for firm matches. Size values are once, few and many counts, or a class for expanded clones, and some rows have none.

clone_size: many; v_call: TRBV5-1; j_call: TRBJ1-4; d_call: NA; cdr3_nt: TGCGCCAGCAGCTTGGCGGGAACCGACGGTAGCGGAAAACTGTTTTTT; cdr3_aa: CASSLAGTDGSGKLFF
clone_size: NA; v_call: TRBV4-1; j_call: TRBJ1-1; d_call: TRBD1; cdr3_nt: TGCGCCAGCAGCAAACAGGGGGCGCTTACTGAAGCTTTCTTT; cdr3_aa: CASSKQGALTEAFF
clone_size: NA; v_call: TRBV19; j_call: TRBJ2-1; d_call: TRBD2; cdr3_nt: TGTGCCAGTAGTAAACGCCCATCGACGGGGGGTAAGGTTGAGCAGTTCTTC; cdr3_aa: CASSKRPSTGGKVEQFF
clone_size: many; v_call: TRBV5-1; j_call: TRBJ2-1; d_call: NA; cdr3_nt: TGCGCCAGCAGGATACCTCCCGACGAGCAGTTCTTC; cdr3_aa: CASRIPPDEQFF
clone_size: many; v_call: TRBV30; j_call: TRBJ2-5; d_call: NA; cdr3_nt: TGTGCCTGGAGTGTACTTAGGGAGACCCAGTACTTC; cdr3_aa: CAWSVLRETQYF
clone_size: many; v_call: TRBV2; j_call: TRBJ1-5; d_call: NA; cdr3_nt: TGTGCCAGCAGTGAAACAGGGAGGCAGCCCCAGCATTTT; cdr3_aa: CASSETGRQPQHF
clone_size: few; v_call: TRBV29-1; j_call: TRBJ2-1; d_call: NA; cdr3_nt: TGCAGCGTCCTGGGGGTAGCCGAGTACAATGAGCAGTTCTTC; cdr3_aa: CSVLGVAEYNEQFF
clone_size: few; v_call: TRBV20-1; j_call: TRBJ2-1; d_call: NA; cdr3_nt: TGCAGTGCTAGACCCCAAGGTAGGATCAGCTACAATGAGCAGTTCTTC; cdr3_aa: CSARPQGRISYNEQFF
clone_size: NA; v_call: TRBV2; j_call: TRBJ1-1; d_call: NA; cdr3_nt: TGTGCCAGCAGAGGGAGGCCGAACACTGAAGCTTTCTTT; cdr3_aa: CASRGRPNTEAFF
clone_size: NA; v_call: TRBV7-9; j_call: TRBJ2-2; d_call: NA; cdr3_nt: TGTGCCAGCAGTGGAGGGGCAGGAGGGAACACCGGGGAGCTGTTTTTT; cdr3_aa: CASSGGAGGNTGELFF
clone_size: many; v_call: TRBV12-3/TRBV12-4; j_call: TRBJ2-1; d_call: NA; cdr3_nt: TGTGCCAGCAGTTTTGTCCAGATAAACAATGAGCAGTTCTTC; cdr3_aa: CASSFVQINNEQFF
clone_size: many; v_call: TRBV28; j_call: TRBJ1-1; d_call: NA; cdr3_nt: TGTGCCAGCACCCTAGGGGGGACATCGAACACTGAAGCTTTCTTT; cdr3_aa: CASTLGGTSNTEAFF
clone_size: NA; v_call: TRBV5-1; j_call: TRBJ2-6; d_call: NA; cdr3_nt: TGCGCCAGCAGCTACGGAGACTCTGGGGCCAACGTCCTGACTTTC; cdr3_aa: CASSYGDSGANVLTF
clone_size: NA; v_call: TRBV29-1; j_call: TRBJ2-5; d_call: NA; cdr3_nt: TGCAGCGTTGAAATGGCGGGGCGCGTGGAGACCCAGTACTTC; cdr3_aa: CSVEMAGRVETQYF
clone_size: many; v_call: TRBV18; j_call: TRBJ1-2; d_call: NA; cdr3_nt: TGTGCCAGCTCACCACTGATAGAGACCCGGGACGGGGCCTATGGCTACACCTTC; cdr3_aa: CASSPLIETRDGAYGYTF
clone_size: few; v_call: TRBV20-1; j_call: TRBJ2-7; d_call: TRBD2; cdr3_nt: TGCAGTGCTAGGGATGGACTAGCGGCCCCAGGGGAGCAGTACTTC; cdr3_aa: CSARDGLAAPGEQYF
clone_size: NA; v_call: TRBV12-3/TRBV12-4; j_call: TRBJ2-7; d_call: TRBD2; cdr3_nt: TGTGCCTCCACATGGCGGGAGTTGGGGGAGCAGTACTTC; cdr3_aa: CASTWRELGEQYF
clone_size: NA; v_call: TRBV19; j_call: TRBJ1-1; d_call: NA; cdr3_nt: TGTGCCAGTAGTATACAGGGGCGGATCACTGAAGCTTTCTTT; cdr3_aa: CASSIQGRITEAFF
clone_size: many; v_call: TRBV24-1; j_call: TRBJ2-3; d_call: NA; cdr3_nt: TGTGCCACCCTCTTCCCGGGGACAGATACGCAGTATTTT; cdr3_aa: CATLFPGTDTQYF
clone_size: NA; v_call: TRBV11-2; j_call: TRBJ2-5; d_call: NA; cdr3_nt: TGTGCCAGCAGCTTATACTCATTACCGAGAGAGATGGGGCAAGTGTACTTC; cdr3_aa: CASSLYSLPREMGQVYF
clone_size: NA; v_call: TRBV11-2; j_call: TRBJ2-1; d_call: NA; cdr3_nt: TGTGCCAGCAGCAGGGGGTCTGAGCAGTTCTTC; cdr3_aa: CASSRGSEQFF
clone_size: NA; v_call: TRBV24-1; j_call: TRBJ1-3; d_call: TRBD1; cdr3_nt: TGTGCCACCAGAAAGGACAGGACTGGAAACACCATATATTTT; cdr3_aa: CATRKDRTGNTIYF
clone_size: many; v_call: TRBV29-1; j_call: TRBJ2-1; d_call: NA; cdr3_nt: TGCAGCGTTGAAAACCCGTGGCAGGCTGCCAATGAGCAGTTCTTC; cdr3_aa: CSVENPWQAANEQFF
clone_size: many; v_call: TRBV9; j_call: TRBJ1-1; d_call: TRBD1; cdr3_nt: TGTGCCAGCAGCGTTGAACTACACCCGGGACAGGGGGAGGGCACTGAAGCTTTCTTT; cdr3_aa: CASSVELHPGQGEGTEAFF
clone_size: many; v_call: TRBV10-2; j_call: TRBJ2-3; d_call: NA; cdr3_nt: TGCGCCAGCAGTGAGTCGGGAGGAGCTAGCACAGATACGCAGTATTTT; cdr3_aa: CASSESGGASTDTQYF
clone_size: many; v_call: TRBV10-3; j_call: TRBJ2-7; d_call: TRBD1; cdr3_nt: TGTGCCATCAGTGAGCTCCGGACAGGGCTGGGCGAGCAGTACTTC; cdr3_aa: CAISELRTGLGEQYF
clone_size: many; v_call: TRBV3-1; j_call: TRBJ2-5; d_call: NA; cdr3_nt: TGTGCCAGCAGCCAAGATCTACCGACTGGACTCCAAGAGACCCAGTACTTC; cdr3_aa: CASSQDLPTGLQETQYF
clone_size: NA; v_call: TRBV27; j_call: TRBJ1-2; d_call: NA; cdr3_nt: TGTGCCAGCAGTTCCCTAAGGGGGGTCCCCACGGGCTACACCTTC; cdr3_aa: CASSSLRGVPTGYTF
clone_size: many; v_call: TRBV2; j_call: TRBJ1-5; d_call: NA; cdr3_nt: TGTGCCAGCAGGCTCCGGGCCCACAGCAATCAGCCCCAGCATTTT; cdr3_aa: CASRLRAHSNQPQHF
clone_size: NA; v_call: TRBV7-9; j_call: TRBJ2-1; d_call: NA; cdr3_nt: TGTGCCAGCAGCTCCCGGGGTGGGAATGAGCAGTTCTTC; cdr3_aa: CASSSRGGNEQFF
clone_size: few; v_call: TRBV4-1; j_call: TRBJ2-7; d_call: TRBD2; cdr3_nt: TGCGCCAGCAGCCAACTCAGCGGGGGTTCCTACGAGCAGTACTTC; cdr3_aa: CASSQLSGGSYEQYF
clone_size: few; v_call: TRBV28; j_call: TRBJ1-5; d_call: NA; cdr3_nt: TGTGCCAGCAGTTTAAGCCCCGGCACGGGGAGTGAGGCCCAGCATTTT; cdr3_aa: CASSLSPGTGSEAQHF
clone_size: many; v_call: TRBV19; j_call: TRBJ1-2; d_call: NA; cdr3_nt: TGTGCCAGTAGTCCCCGGTGGGTTGGAAGTGGCTACACCTTC; cdr3_aa: CASSPRWVGSGYTF
clone_size: many; v_call: TRBV13; j_call: TRBJ2-3; d_call: TRBD2; cdr3_nt: TGTGCCAGCAGCAACAGACTAGCGGGGGGCCTTAGCACAGATACGCAGTATTTT; cdr3_aa: CASSNRLAGGLSTDTQYF
clone_size: few; v_call: TRBV6-2/TRBV6-3; j_call: TRBJ1-6; d_call: NA; cdr3_nt: TGTGCCAGCAGTTATATGGGGCGTCGTTCACCCCTCCACTTT; cdr3_aa: CASSYMGRRSPLHF
clone_size: many; v_call: TRBV6-1; j_call: TRBJ1-1; d_call: NA; cdr3_nt: TGTGCCAGCAGTTTGGGTTCTGAAGCTTTCTTT; cdr3_aa: CASSLGSEAFF
clone_size: once; v_call: TRBV27; j_call: TRBJ1-1; d_call: NA; cdr3_nt: TGTGCCAGCAGTTTTGGCTCGGGCACTGAAGCTTTCTTT; cdr3_aa: CASSFGSGTEAFF
clone_size: many; v_call: TRBV6-1; j_call: TRBJ2-2; d_call: NA; cdr3_nt: TGTGCCAGCAGGATCGGGTGGACCGGGGAGCTGTTTTTT; cdr3_aa: CASRIGWTGELFF
clone_size: many; v_call: TRBV6-1; j_call: TRBJ1-3; d_call: NA; cdr3_nt: TGTGCCAGCAGTTTCGGACCCGGCTCTGGAAACACCATATATTTT; cdr3_aa: CASSFGPGSGNTIYF
clone_size: NA; v_call: TRBV5-1; j_call: TRBJ2-7; d_call: NA; cdr3_nt: TGCGCCAGCAGCTTGGTGGCAGGGGTAATGTACGAGCAGTACTTC; cdr3_aa: CASSLVAGVMYEQYF
clone_size: NA; v_call: TRBV29-1; j_call: TRBJ2-7; d_call: TRBD2; cdr3_nt: TGCAGCGTTGGGAGGGCTAGCGGGAGTCTATACGAGCAGTACTTC; cdr3_aa: CSVGRASGSLYEQYF
clone_size: many; v_call: TRBV2; j_call: TRBJ1-6; d_call: NA; cdr3_nt: TGTGCCAGCATATTGGGCAGGGAGTCACCCCTCCACTTT; cdr3_aa: CASILGRESPLHF
clone_size: NA; v_call: TRBV14; j_call: TRBJ2-1; d_call: TRBD1; cdr3_nt: TGTGCCAGCAGCCAATGGGAGCTGGGGAGTCCTCAGGGGGCAAGGGAGCAGTTCTTC; cdr3_aa: CASSQWELGSPQGAREQFF
clone_size: many; v_call: TRBV2; j_call: TRBJ1-1; d_call: NA; cdr3_nt: TGTGCCAGCAGTGAAGAATTGGCAGCCCCTTTTCGGACTGAAGCTTTCTTT; cdr3_aa: CASSEELAAPFRTEAFF
clone_size: NA; v_call: TRBV20-1; j_call: TRBJ1-5; d_call: NA; cdr3_nt: TGCAGTGCTAGAGATGGGGAAGGGCCCCAGCATTTT; cdr3_aa: CSARDGEGPQHF
clone_size: few; v_call: TRBV9; j_call: TRBJ1-5; d_call: NA; cdr3_nt: TGTGCCAGCAGTCCCGGGGGGGATAGCAATCAGCCCCAGCATTTT; cdr3_aa: CASSPGGDSNQPQHF
clone_size: many; v_call: TRBV27; j_call: TRBJ2-7; d_call: NA; cdr3_nt: TGTGCCAGCAGTCTCAATGTCAAATACGAGCAGTACTTC; cdr3_aa: CASSLNVKYEQYF
clone_size: NA; v_call: TRBV28; j_call: TRBJ2-1; d_call: TRBD2; cdr3_nt: TGTGCCAGCAGTTTCCTAGCGGGAGGGCCCATAGACAATGAGCAGTTCTTC; cdr3_aa: CASSFLAGGPIDNEQFF
clone_size: once; v_call: TRBV9; j_call: TRBJ2-1; d_call: TRBD2; cdr3_nt: TGTGCCAGCAGTATCGGACTAGCGGGAAACAATGAGCAGTTCTTC; cdr3_aa: CASSIGLAGNNEQFF
clone_size: NA; v_call: TRBV11-3; j_call: TRBJ2-1; d_call: NA; cdr3_nt: TGTGCCAGCAGCTTAGCAGTGGGGGGTGCATACAATGAGCAGTTCTTC; cdr3_aa: CASSLAVGGAYNEQFF
clone_size: few; v_call: TRBV5-1; j_call: TRBJ1-6; d_call: NA; cdr3_nt: TGCGCCAGCAGCTTGGTGCAGGGGTGGAATTCACCCCTCCACTTT; cdr3_aa: CASSLVQGWNSPLHF
clone_size: many; v_call: TRBV11-3; j_call: TRBJ2-1; d_call: TRBD2; cdr3_nt: TGTGCCAGCAGCTTAGGGTTGACCAGCGGGAGGAATAGGGGGGATGAGCAGTTCTTC; cdr3_aa: CASSLGLTSGRNRGDEQFF
clone_size: many; v_call: TRBV2; j_call: TRBJ1-6; d_call: NA; cdr3_nt: TGTGCCAGCAGTCCGCAGGGGTTGCCCAGCTCCTATAATTCACCCCTCCACTTT; cdr3_aa: CASSPQGLPSSYNSPLHF
clone_size: few; v_call: TRBV9; j_call: TRBJ2-7; d_call: TRBD1; cdr3_nt: TGTGCCAGCAGCCCCCAACAGGGGGCTGGTTACGAGCAGTACTTC; cdr3_aa: CASSPQQGAGYEQYF
clone_size: many; v_call: TRBV4-2; j_call: TRBJ2-5; d_call: NA; cdr3_nt: TGTGCCAGCAGCCCTGGTGGGCGAGAGACCCAGTACTTC; cdr3_aa: CASSPGGRETQYF